Listed here are 16 T cell receptor beta chains from one sample, sequenced in a study of CD8+CD57+ T cells in acquired aplastic anemia. By flow cytometry, patients selected for sequencing had shown an expansion of CD8+CD57+ cells. Genomic DNA was employed as the template in profiling TCR beta VDJ and CDR3. TCRdb ran MiXCR on the reads and lists one entry per CDR3 protein. The table has 50,000 or so distinct CDR3 sequences, about 56% seen once; the top ten hold around 15%. Material for sequencing was sorted CD4+, CD8+, or CD8+CD57+ T cells (not recorded which) from PBMCs. Receptor source: a human donor with aplastic anemia.

The table lists this clonotype with a count of one. The rearrangement uses TRBV2 and TRBJ1-6; TRBD1 is a possible D gene (6 bases). The CDR3 is 15 amino acids. CDR1 is SNHLY and CDR2 is FYNNEI in the germline V gene. Trimming shortened V by 6 bases and J by 4 bases, and 13 bases separated the two germline ends. CDR3 sequence reads: CASRSGGAYNSPLHF. As DNA, the CDR3 is TGTGCCAGCAGATCGGGGGGCGCGTATAATTCACCCCTCCACTTT. The variable domain in full, completed from reference TRBV2 and TRBJ1-6, reads EPEVTQTPSHQVTQMGQEVILRCVPISNHLYFYWYRQILGQKVEFLVSFYNNEISEKSEIFDDQFSVERPDGSNFTLKIRSTKLEDSAMYFCASRSGGAYNSPLHFGNGTRLTVT.

CDR3 nucleotides: TGTGCCAGTAAATGGGGGGATCGGAACACTGAAGCTTTCTTT. This codes for CASKWGDRNTEAFF. V gene TRBV19 combines with J gene TRBJ1-1; maybe TRBD1 (5 bases). Germline assignment: CDR1 LNHDA and CDR2 SQIVND (reference sequence). Trimming removed 7 bases at V and 1 base at J, with 13 bases between. This CDR3 is 14 amino acids long.

The chain is built from TRBV10-3 and TRBJ1-2; no reliable D call. This CDR3 has 14 residues. Germline V gene sequence: CDR1 ENHRY, CDR2 SYGVKD. Trimming removed 5 bases at V and 0 bases at J, with 10 bases between. This chain's CDR3 is CAISPRETNYGYTF. DNA for the CDR3: TGTGCCATCAGTCCCCGTGAGACTAACTATGGCTACACCTTC.

The chain recombines TRBV29-1 with TRBJ2-3; D perhaps matches TRBD2 (6 bases). There are 14 residues in the CDR3. V lost 2 bases to trimming and J lost 3 bases, with 12 bases between them. Germline-derived CDR1 and CDR2 are SQVTM and ANQGSEA. The CDR3 DNA follows: TGCAGCGTTGAAACGGGGGAAGTTACAGATACGCAGTATTTT. The encoded protein is CSVETGEVTDTQYF.

This clonotype was counted a single time. This sequence joins TRBV9 and TRBJ2-7, with D perhaps matching TRBD1 or TRBD2 (6 bases each). This CDR3 has 13 amino acids. The germline gives CDR1 SGDLS, CDR2 YYNGEE. Between the trimmed V and J ends, which lost 3 bases and 3 bases, there was a span of 10 bases. The CDR3 DNA sequence: TGTGCCAGCAGCGAGGGGGGCAACTACGAGCAGTACGTC. Protein: CASSEGGNYEQYV.

This chain connects TRBV20-1 to TRBJ2-3, with D unresolved. Deletions cut 5 bases from V and 3 bases from J, with 12 bases between. The CDR3 sequence is 13 residues long. Looked up from germline, CDR1 is DFQATT and CDR2 is SNEGSKA (reference sequence). The CDR3 DNA follows: TGCAGTGCTGCAGCGATGGGGACAGATACGCAGTATTTT. Translation: CSAAAMGTDTQYF.

The chain recombines TRBV19 with TRBJ2-7, with a tentative D call TRBD1 (5 bases). Germline assignment: CDR1 LNHDA and CDR2 SQIVND (reference sequence). The CDR3 is made up of 12 amino acids. Trimming took off 10 bases at V and 1 base at J, with 11 bases between the two ends. CDR3 in amino acids: CATKRGSYEQYF. CDR3 in DNA: TGTGCCACTAAAAGGGGTTCCTACGAGCAGTACTTC.

The chain is built from TRBV10-3 and TRBJ2-3, with 12 bases matching TRBD2. V lost 10 bases and J lost 3; bases outside the gene matches: 8. Germline V gives CDR1 ENHRY, CDR2 SYGVKD. CDR3 size: 15 residues. CDR3 sequence reads: CASSTLAGGTDTQYF. In DNA form, the CDR3 reads TGTGCCAGCAGCACTCTAGCGGGGGGGACAGATACGCAGTATTTT.

This clonotype appeared a few times. Relative to the germline gene, one junction end is altered; a read error may explain this. The chain joins TRBV24-1 to TRBJ2-1; a weak D match, TRBD2 (5 bases). The CDR3 extends over 14 amino acids. CDR1 KGHDR and CDR2 SFDVKD come from the germline V gene. CDR3 amino acids: CANSDPDSDDEQFF. CDR3 bases: TGTGCCAACAGTGACCCGGACTCGGACGATGAGCAGTTCTTC.

The rearrangement links TRBV9 to TRBJ2-7; D is ambiguous. The CDR3 is 12 residues long. Germline CDR1 is SGDLS and CDR2 is YYNGEE. The V gene lost 0 bases and the J gene lost 6 bases, with 7 bases spanning the gap. For the CDR3, the DNA is TGTGCCAGCAGCGTAGGTGATGGCGAGCAGTACTTC. This sequence encodes CASSVGDGEQYF. Filled out from reference TRBV9 and TRBJ2-7, the complete variable domain reads DSGVTQTPKHLITATGQRVTLRCSPRSGDLSVYWYQQSLDQGLQFLIQYYNGEERAKGNILERFSAQQFPDLHSELNLSSLELGDSALYFCASSVGDGEQYFGPGTRLTVT.

This clonotype was picked up many times. The J gene is TRBJ2-7, the V gene TRBV4-2, with 8 bases aligning to TRBD2. Germline V gives CDR1 LGHNA, CDR2 YNFKEQ. After removal of 4 bases from V and 2 bases from J, the junction contained 7 bases not matched to a gene. The CDR3 covers 15 residues. DNA of the CDR3: TGTGCCAGCAGCCCCGGGGGGGACCCCACCTACGAGCAGTACTTC. It yields the protein CASSPGGDPTYEQYF.

The chain couples TRBV25-1 to TRBJ1-2; D uncertain. The CDR3 loop spans 15 amino acids. Trimming pared 1 base from V and 1 base from J, leaving 10 bases between. The germline V gene encodes CDR1 MGHDK and CDR2 SYGVNS. This chain's CDR3 is CASSESPPGNYGYTF. CDR3 bases: TGTGCCAGCAGTGAATCCCCCCCCGGTAACTATGGCTACACCTTC.

This clonotype was seen many times. The chain employs TRBV4-1 and TRBJ1-1, with no clear D. Trimming cost V 0 bases and J 0 bases, with 5 bases left between them. The length of the CDR3 is 14 residues. CDR1 is MGHRA, CDR2 YSYEKL, per germline. CDR3: CASSQEGMNTEAFF. In nucleotides, the CDR3 is TGCGCCAGCAGCCAAGAGGGGATGAACACTGAAGCTTTCTTT.

The chain joins TRBV29-1 to TRBJ2-5; D is ambiguous. The germline gives CDR1 SQVTM, CDR2 ANQGSEA. The V end was cut by 5 bases, the J end by 2 bases, with 6 bases between. CDR3 length: 11 amino acids. CDR3 coding DNA: TGCAGCGTTTCGAGGCAAGAGACCCAGTACTTC. Its translation: CSVSRQETQYF. Together with reference TRBV29-1 and TRBJ2-5, the CDR3 gives the full variable domain: SAVISQKPSRDICQRGTSLTIQCQVDSQVTMMFWYRQQPGQSLTLIATANQGSEATYESGFVIDKFPISRPNLTFSTLTVSNMSPEDSSIYLCSVSRQETQYFGPGTRLLVL.

This chain connects TRBV5-1 to TRBJ2-3; D remains unclear. With 0 bases removed from V and 5 bases from J, the gap between germline ends came to 4 bases. Germline loops: CDR1 SGHRS, CDR2 YFSETQ. The CDR3 is made up of 12 amino acids. The DNA of the CDR3 is TGCGCCAGCAGCTTGGCCGTAGATACGCAGTATTTT. This gives the protein CASSLAVDTQYF.

This clonotype was counted at least ten times. The chain joins TRBV5-4 to TRBJ2-7; 9 bases align to TRBD2. The CDR3 is 16 residues long. In germline, CDR1 is SGHNT, CDR2 YYREEE (reference sequence). The V gene end was trimmed by 0 bases and the J gene end by 7 bases; junction bases not matched to a gene: 11. The CDR3 is CASSLVPSGAVGEQYV. The CDR3 DNA reads as TGTGCCAGCAGCTTGGTTCCTAGCGGGGCCGTAGGGGAGCAGTACGTC.